The T cell receptor beta chain under discussion was sequenced for a study of regulatory T cells in long-lasting Graves disease. Findings and limits, study-wide: Newly diagnosed patients shared 950 to 1,000 public clonotypes; persistent patients shared a few thousand.

Stated time point: newly diagnosed GD, antithyroid drugs for less than 3 months. PBMCs were the source of the RNA used for TCR sequencing. This clonotype came up many times. Antigen unknown. Building the TCR beta libraries relied on iRepertoire HTBI primers, and CDR3 regions underwent Arm-PCR. TCRdb re-called the multiplex PCR reads with MiXCR, one entry per CDR3 protein. Found here are 620,000 or so distinct CDR3 sequences, 16% of them singletons; the top ten hold around 19%. V was pared by 3 bases and J by 4 bases, with 4 bases of the junction left unmatched. The CDR3 runs 15 residues. Separately, the same data were catalogued under a study of T cells in Graves' hyperthyroidism and ophthalmopathy. That study adds: The HTBI set primed first-round TCR CDR3 RT-PCR.

The sample here was peripheral blood mononuclear cells (PBMCs), taken at new diagnosis, from a patient treated with antithyroid drugs. This clonotype was sampled from a woman in her 30s with Graves disease. V is TRBV12-3 or TRBV12-4 and J is TRBJ2-7, with 12 bases fitting TRBD2. The CDR3 DNA follows: TGTGCCAGCAGTTTGAGACTAGCGGGAGTTTACGAGCAGTACTTC. Residues: CASSLRLAGVYEQYF.